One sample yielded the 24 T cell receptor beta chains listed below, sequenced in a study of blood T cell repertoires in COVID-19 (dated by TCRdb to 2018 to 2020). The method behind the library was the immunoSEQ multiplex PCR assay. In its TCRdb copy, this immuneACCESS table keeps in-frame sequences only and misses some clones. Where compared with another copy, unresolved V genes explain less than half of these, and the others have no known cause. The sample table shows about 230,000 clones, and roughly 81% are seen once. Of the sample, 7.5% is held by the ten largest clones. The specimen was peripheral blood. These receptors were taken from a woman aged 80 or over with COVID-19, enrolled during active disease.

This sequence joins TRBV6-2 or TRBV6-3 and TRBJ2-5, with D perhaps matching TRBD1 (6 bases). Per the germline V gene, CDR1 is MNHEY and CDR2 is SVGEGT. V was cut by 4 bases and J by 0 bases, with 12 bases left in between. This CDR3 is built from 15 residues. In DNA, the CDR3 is TGTGCCAGCAGTTCAGGGGTTTTCCACCAAGAGACCCAGTACTTC. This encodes CASSSGVFHQETQYF.

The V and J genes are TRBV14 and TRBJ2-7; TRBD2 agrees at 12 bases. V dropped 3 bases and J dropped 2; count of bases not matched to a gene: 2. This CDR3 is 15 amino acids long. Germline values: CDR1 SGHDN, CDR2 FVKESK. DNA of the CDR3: TGTGCCAGCAGCCAGCGGACTAGCGGGGCCTACGAGCAGTACTTC. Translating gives CASSQRTSGAYEQYF.

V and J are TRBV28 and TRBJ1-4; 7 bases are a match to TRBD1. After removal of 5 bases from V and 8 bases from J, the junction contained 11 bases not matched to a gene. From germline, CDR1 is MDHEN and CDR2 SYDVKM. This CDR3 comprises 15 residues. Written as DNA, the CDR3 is TGTGCCAGCAGTGTTTCAGAGGGGGCCCCAGAAAAACTGTTTTTT. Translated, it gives CASSVSEGAPEKLFF.

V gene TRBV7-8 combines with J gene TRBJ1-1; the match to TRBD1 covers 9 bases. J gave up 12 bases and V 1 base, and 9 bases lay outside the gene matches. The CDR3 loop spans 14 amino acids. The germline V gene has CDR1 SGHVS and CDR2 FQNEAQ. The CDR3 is CASSLVVGTGRTFF. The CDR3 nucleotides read TGTGCCAGCAGCTTAGTCGTCGGGACAGGGAGAACTTTCTTT.

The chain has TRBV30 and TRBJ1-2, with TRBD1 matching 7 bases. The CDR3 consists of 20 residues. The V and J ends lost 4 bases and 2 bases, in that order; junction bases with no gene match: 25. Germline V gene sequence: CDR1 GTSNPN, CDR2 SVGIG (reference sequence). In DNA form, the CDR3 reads TGTGCCTGGAAAGTACGGGGGACCGGGACAGACGACTTGGGAAACTATGGCTACACCTTC. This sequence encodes CAWKVRGTGTDDLGNYGYTF.

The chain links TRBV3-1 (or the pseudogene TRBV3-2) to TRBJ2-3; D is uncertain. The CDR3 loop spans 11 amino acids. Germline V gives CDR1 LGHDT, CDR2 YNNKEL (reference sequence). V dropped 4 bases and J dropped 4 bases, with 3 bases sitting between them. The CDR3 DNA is TGTGCCAGCAGCCTCTCAGATACGCAGTATTTT. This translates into CASSLSDTQYF.

The CDR3 DNA follows: TGTGCCAGCAGCTTAGGGCAGATTAATTCACCCCTCCACTTT. Its translation: CASSLGQINSPLHF. The rearrangement links TRBV7-9 to TRBJ1-6; D remains ambiguous. This CDR3 spans 14 amino acids. Looked up from germline, CDR1 is SEHNR and CDR2 is FQNEAQ (reference sequence). V was trimmed by 1 base and J by 6 bases, leaving 7 bases between them.

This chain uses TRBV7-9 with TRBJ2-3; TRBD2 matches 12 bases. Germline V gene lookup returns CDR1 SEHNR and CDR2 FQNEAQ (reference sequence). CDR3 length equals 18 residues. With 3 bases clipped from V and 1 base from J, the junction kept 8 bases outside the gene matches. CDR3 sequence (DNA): TGTGCCAGCAGCTTGGCGCTAGCGGGAGGGGCGGGCACAGATACGCAGTATTTT. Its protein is CASSLALAGGAGTDTQYF.

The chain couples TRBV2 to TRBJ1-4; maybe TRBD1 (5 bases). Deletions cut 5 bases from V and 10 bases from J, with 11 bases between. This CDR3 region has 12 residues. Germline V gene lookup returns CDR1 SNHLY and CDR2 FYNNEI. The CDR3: CASSPSGVKLFF. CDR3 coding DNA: TGTGCCAGCAGTCCCTCGGGGGTAAAACTGTTTTTT.

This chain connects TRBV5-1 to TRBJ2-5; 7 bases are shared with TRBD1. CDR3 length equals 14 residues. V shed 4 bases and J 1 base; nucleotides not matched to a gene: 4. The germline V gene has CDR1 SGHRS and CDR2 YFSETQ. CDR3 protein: CASSARTGQETQYF. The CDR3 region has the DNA TGCGCCAGCAGCGCCCGGACAGGCCAAGAGACCCAGTACTTC. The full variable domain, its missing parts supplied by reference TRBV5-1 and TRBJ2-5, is KAGVTQTPRYLIKTRGQQVTLSCSPISGHRSVSWYQQTPGQGLQFLFEYFSETQRNKGNFPGRFSGRQFSNSRSEMNVSTLELGDSALYLCASSARTGQETQYFGPGTRLLVL.

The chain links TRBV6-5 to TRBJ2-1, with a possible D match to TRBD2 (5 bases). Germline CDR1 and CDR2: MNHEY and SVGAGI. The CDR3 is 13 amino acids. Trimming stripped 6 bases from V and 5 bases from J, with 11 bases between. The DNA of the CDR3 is TGTGCCAGCAGGGACTTACAGCACAATGAGCAGTTCTTC. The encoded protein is CASRDLQHNEQFF.

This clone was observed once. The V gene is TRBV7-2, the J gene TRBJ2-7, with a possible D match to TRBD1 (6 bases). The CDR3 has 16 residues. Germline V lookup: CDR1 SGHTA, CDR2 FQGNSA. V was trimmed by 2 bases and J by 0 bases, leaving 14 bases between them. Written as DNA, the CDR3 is TGTGCCAGCAGCTTAAGGGGGTCCTATAGCTCCTACGAGCAGTACTTC. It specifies CASSLRGSYSSYEQYF.

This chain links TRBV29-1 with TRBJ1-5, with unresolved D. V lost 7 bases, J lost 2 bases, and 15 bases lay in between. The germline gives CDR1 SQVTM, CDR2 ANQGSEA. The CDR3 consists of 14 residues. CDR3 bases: TGCAGCGCACTTTCGGCAGGTCGCAATCAGCCCCAGCATTTT. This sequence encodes CSALSAGRNQPQHF.

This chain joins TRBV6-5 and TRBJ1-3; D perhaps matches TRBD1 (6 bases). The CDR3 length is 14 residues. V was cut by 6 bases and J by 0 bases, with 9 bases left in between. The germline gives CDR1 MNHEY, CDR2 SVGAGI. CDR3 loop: CASSARGSGNTIYF. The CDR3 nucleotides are TGTGCCAGCAGCGCCAGGGGCTCTGGAAACACCATATATTTT.

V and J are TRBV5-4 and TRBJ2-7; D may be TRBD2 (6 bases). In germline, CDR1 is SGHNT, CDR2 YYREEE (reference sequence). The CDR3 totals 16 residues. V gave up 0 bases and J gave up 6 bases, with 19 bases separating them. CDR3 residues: CASSLAYAGTYAEQYF. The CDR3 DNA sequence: TGTGCCAGCAGCTTGGCCTACGCGGGGACCTACGCCGAGCAGTACTTC.

This CDR3 is CASSPPGTIYF. The CDR3 DNA reads TGTGCCAGCAGCCCTCCAGGCACCATATATTTT. The V gene is TRBV6-2 or TRBV6-3, the J gene TRBJ1-3; D ambiguous. This CDR3 comprises 11 residues. The V and J ends lost 6 bases and 9 bases respectively, with 9 bases between them. Per the germline V gene, CDR1 is MNHEY and CDR2 is SVGEGT.

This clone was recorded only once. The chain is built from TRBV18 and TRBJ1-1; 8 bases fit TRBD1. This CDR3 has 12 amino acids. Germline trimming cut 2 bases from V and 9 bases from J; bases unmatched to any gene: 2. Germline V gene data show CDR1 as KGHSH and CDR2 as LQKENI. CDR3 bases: TGTGCCAGCTCACCAACAGGGGGGAAAGCTTTCTTT. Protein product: CASSPTGGKAFF.

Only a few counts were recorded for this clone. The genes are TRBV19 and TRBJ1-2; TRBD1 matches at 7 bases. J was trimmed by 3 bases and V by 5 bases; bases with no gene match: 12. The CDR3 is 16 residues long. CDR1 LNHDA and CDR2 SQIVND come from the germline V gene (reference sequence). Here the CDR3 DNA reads TGTGCCAGTAGTTCATCGACAGGGTCTTTCTACTATGGCTACACCTTC. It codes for CASSSSTGSFYYGYTF.

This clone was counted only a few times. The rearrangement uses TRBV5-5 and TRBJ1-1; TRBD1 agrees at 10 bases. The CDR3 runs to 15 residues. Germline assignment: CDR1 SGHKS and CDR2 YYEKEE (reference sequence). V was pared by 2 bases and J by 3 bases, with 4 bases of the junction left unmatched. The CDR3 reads CASSFSGTGDTEAFF. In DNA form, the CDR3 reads TGTGCCAGCAGCTTCTCCGGGACAGGGGACACTGAAGCTTTCTTT.

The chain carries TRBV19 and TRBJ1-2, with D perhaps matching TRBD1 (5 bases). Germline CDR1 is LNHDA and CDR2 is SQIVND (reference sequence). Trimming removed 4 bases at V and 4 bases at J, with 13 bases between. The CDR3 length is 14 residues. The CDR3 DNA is TGTGCCAGTAGTAGGGAGGACATCCGCTATGGCTACACCTTC. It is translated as CASSREDIRYGYTF.

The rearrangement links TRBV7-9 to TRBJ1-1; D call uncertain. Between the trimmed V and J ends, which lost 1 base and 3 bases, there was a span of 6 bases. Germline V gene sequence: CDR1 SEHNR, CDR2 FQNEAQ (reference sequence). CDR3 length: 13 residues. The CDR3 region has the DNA TGTGCCAGCAGCTTAGTAACAGACACTGAAGCTTTCTTT. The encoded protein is CASSLVTDTEAFF. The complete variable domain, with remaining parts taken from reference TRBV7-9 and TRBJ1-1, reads DTGVSQNPRHKITKRGQNVTFRCDPISEHNRLYWYRQTLGQGPEFLTYFQNEAQLEKSRLLSDRFSAERPKGSFSTLEIQRTEQGDSAMYLCASSLVTDTEAFFGQGTRLTVV.

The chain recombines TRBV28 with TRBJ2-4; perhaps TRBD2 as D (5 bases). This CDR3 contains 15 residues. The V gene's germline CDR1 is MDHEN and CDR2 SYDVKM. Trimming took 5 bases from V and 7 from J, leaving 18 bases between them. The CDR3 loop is CASSHDSLGKNIQYF. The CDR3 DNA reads TGTGCCAGCAGTCACGACTCTCTCGGGAAGAACATTCAGTACTTC.

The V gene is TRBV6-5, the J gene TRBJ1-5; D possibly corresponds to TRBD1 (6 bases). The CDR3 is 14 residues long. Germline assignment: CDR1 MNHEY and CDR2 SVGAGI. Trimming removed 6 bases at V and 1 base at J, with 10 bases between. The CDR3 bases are TGTGCCAGCAGGCCCGACAGGAGCAATCAGCCCCAGCATTTT. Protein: CASRPDRSNQPQHF.

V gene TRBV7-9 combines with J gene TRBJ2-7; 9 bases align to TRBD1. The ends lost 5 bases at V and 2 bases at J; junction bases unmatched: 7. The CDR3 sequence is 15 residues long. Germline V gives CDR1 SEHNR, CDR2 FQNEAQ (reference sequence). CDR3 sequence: CASSPDRGFTYEQYF. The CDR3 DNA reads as TGTGCCAGCAGCCCCGACAGGGGGTTTACCTACGAGCAGTACTTC.